The rows below give T cell receptor beta chains drawn from one sample of a study of neoadjuvant nivolumab and ipilimumab in lung cancer. Libraries were prepared by immunoSEQ multiplex PCR; TCRdb keeps only in-frame clonotypes and omits some of them. The repertoire holds some 8,100 clones, with around 75% as singletons. The sequences come from adjacent normal lung tissue, collected after neoadjuvant nivolumab, alone or with ipilimumab, at or shortly before surgery. These receptors all stem from an adult with non-small cell lung cancer. CDR3s include the opening cysteine and the closing phenylalanine or tryptophan. Each record gives: J gene, clone size, V gene, D gene, CDR3 protein, CDR3 DNA. A D gene is named only where the DNA matches it firmly. The size field is filled for only some rows; it gives once, few, many or a size class.

J gene: TRBJ1-4; clone size: NA; V gene: TRBV15; D gene: NA; CDR3 protein: CATSRPGGTNEKLFF; CDR3 DNA: TGTGCCACCAGCAGACCTGGGGGCACTAATGAAAAACTGTTTTTT
J gene: TRBJ1-6; clone size: NA; V gene: TRBV30; D gene: NA; CDR3 protein: CAWSGTENSPLHF; CDR3 DNA: TGTGCCTGGAGTGGGACCGAAAATTCACCCCTCCACTTT
J gene: TRBJ2-7; clone size: NA; V gene: TRBV5-1; D gene: NA; CDR3 protein: CASSLDLRETNEQYF; CDR3 DNA: TGCGCCAGCAGCTTGGACCTCCGGGAGACTAACGAGCAGTACTTC
J gene: TRBJ2-3; clone size: NA; V gene: TRBV7-6; D gene: NA; CDR3 protein: CASSLERTFRDTDTQYF; CDR3 DNA: TGTGCCAGCAGCTTAGAAAGGACATTCAGGGACACAGATACGCAGTATTTT
J gene: TRBJ2-5; clone size: NA; V gene: TRBV25-1; D gene: TRBD2; CDR3 protein: CASSDPGGRSETQYF; CDR3 DNA: TGTGCCAGCAGTGACCCGGGGGGGCGTTCAGAGACCCAGTACTTC
J gene: TRBJ2-2; clone size: NA; V gene: TRBV5-1; D gene: NA; CDR3 protein: CASSLHKNTGELFF; CDR3 DNA: TGCGCCAGCAGCTTGCACAAGAACACCGGGGAGCTGTTTTTT
J gene: TRBJ2-3; clone size: NA; V gene: TRBV10-3; D gene: TRBD2; CDR3 protein: CAISESQAGRADTQYF; CDR3 DNA: TGTGCCATCAGTGAGTCCCAAGCGGGGAGGGCAGATACGCAGTATTTT
J gene: TRBJ2-1; clone size: NA; V gene: TRBV11-2; D gene: NA; CDR3 protein: CASSTRQVKHDEQFF; CDR3 DNA: TGTGCCAGCAGCACCCGACAGGTGAAGCACGATGAGCAGTTCTTC
J gene: TRBJ2-7; clone size: NA; V gene: TRBV7-9; D gene: NA; CDR3 protein: CASSFDGLSYEQYF; CDR3 DNA: TGTGCCAGCAGCTTCGACGGTCTCTCCTACGAGCAGTACTTC
J gene: TRBJ1-4; clone size: NA; V gene: TRBV27; D gene: TRBD1; CDR3 protein: CASSRRQGLATNEKLFF; CDR3 DNA: TGTGCCAGCAGTAGACGACAGGGATTAGCCACTAATGAAAAACTGTTTTTT
J gene: TRBJ2-7; clone size: NA; V gene: TRBV6-5; D gene: TRBD2; CDR3 protein: CASSHPSGGDSEQYF; CDR3 DNA: TGTGCCAGCAGTCATCCTAGCGGGGGGGATAGTGAGCAGTACTTC
J gene: TRBJ2-7; clone size: NA; V gene: TRBV30; D gene: TRBD2; CDR3 protein: CAFRTSGQYEQYF; CDR3 DNA: TGTGCCTTTAGGACTAGCGGCCAATACGAGCAGTACTTC
J gene: TRBJ1-2; clone size: NA; V gene: TRBV6-5; D gene: TRBD1; CDR3 protein: CASSSQGGADYGYTF; CDR3 DNA: TGTGCCAGCAGTTCCCAAGGGGGCGCAGACTATGGCTACACCTTC
J gene: TRBJ2-7; clone size: NA; V gene: TRBV10-3; D gene: NA; CDR3 protein: CAISAENTYEQYF; CDR3 DNA: TGTGCCATCAGTGCGGAGAATACCTACGAGCAGTACTTC
J gene: TRBJ2-7; clone size: NA; V gene: TRBV2; D gene: TRBD2; CDR3 protein: CASSGTSSYEQYF; CDR3 DNA: TGTGCCAGCAGTGGGACTAGCTCCTACGAGCAGTACTTC
J gene: TRBJ2-7; clone size: NA; V gene: TRBV25-1; D gene: TRBD2; CDR3 protein: CASSVGTSGYEQYF; CDR3 DNA: TGTGCCAGCAGTGTAGGGACTAGCGGCTACGAGCAGTACTTC
J gene: TRBJ2-6; clone size: NA; V gene: TRBV15; D gene: TRBD1; CDR3 protein: CATSIIDTGGRDVLTF; CDR3 DNA: TGTGCCACCAGCATAATCGACACAGGGGGGCGGGACGTCCTGACTTTC
J gene: TRBJ1-5; clone size: NA; V gene: TRBV6-6; D gene: TRBD1; CDR3 protein: CASSQGQGLSNQPQHF; CDR3 DNA: TGTGCCAGCAGTCAGGGACAGGGGTTGAGCAATCAGCCCCAGCATTTT
J gene: TRBJ1-1; clone size: NA; V gene: TRBV7-9; D gene: NA; CDR3 protein: CASSLAGTEAFF; CDR3 DNA: TGTGCCAGCAGCTTGGCGGGGACTGAAGCTTTCTTT
J gene: TRBJ1-2; clone size: NA; V gene: TRBV30; D gene: NA; CDR3 protein: CAWTRRAGTLSGYTF; CDR3 DNA: TGTGCCTGGACCCGCAGGGCAGGGACGCTATCTGGCTACACCTTC
J gene: TRBJ1-3; clone size: NA; V gene: TRBV20-1; D gene: NA; CDR3 protein: CSADRGNTIYF; CDR3 DNA: TGCAGTGCTGACAGGGGAAACACCATATATTTT
J gene: TRBJ2-7; clone size: NA; V gene: TRBV18; D gene: NA; CDR3 protein: CASSPPGLAYEQYF; CDR3 DNA: TGTGCCAGCTCACCGCCGGGGCTAGCCTACGAGCAGTACTTC
J gene: TRBJ2-3; clone size: NA; V gene: TRBV2; D gene: TRBD1; CDR3 protein: CASSGWDREDTQYF; CDR3 DNA: TGTGCCAGCAGTGGGTGGGACAGGGAAGATACGCAGTATTTT
J gene: TRBJ2-7; clone size: NA; V gene: TRBV5-4; D gene: NA; CDR3 protein: CASSLGGGAAEQYF; CDR3 DNA: TGTGCCAGCAGCCTGGGTGGGGGTGCGGCCGAGCAGTACTTC
J gene: TRBJ2-7; clone size: once; V gene: TRBV28; D gene: TRBD2; CDR3 protein: CASSLKASGGKEQYF; CDR3 DNA: TGTGCCAGCAGTTTAAAGGCTAGCGGGGGGAAGGAGCAGTACTTC
J gene: TRBJ2-2; clone size: NA; V gene: TRBV19; D gene: NA; CDR3 protein: CASKPSNTGELFF; CDR3 DNA: TGTGCCAGTAAACCGTCGAACACCGGGGAGCTGTTTTTT
J gene: TRBJ1-2; clone size: medium-sized; V gene: TRBV9; D gene: NA; CDR3 protein: CASSPDGNYGYTF; CDR3 DNA: TGTGCCAGCAGCCCGGACGGAAACTATGGCTACACCTTC
J gene: TRBJ2-2; clone size: NA; V gene: TRBV5-5; D gene: NA; CDR3 protein: CASSFGGTGELFF; CDR3 DNA: TGTGCCAGCAGCTTCGGGGGAACCGGGGAGCTGTTTTTT
J gene: TRBJ1-5; clone size: NA; V gene: TRBV6-6; D gene: NA; CDR3 protein: CASSYVRVQPQHF; CDR3 DNA: TGTGCCAGCAGTTATGTCAGGGTTCAGCCCCAGCATTTT
J gene: TRBJ1-6; clone size: NA; V gene: TRBV5-1; D gene: TRBD1; CDR3 protein: CASSTLTGNSPLHF; CDR3 DNA: TGCGCCAGCAGTACCCTGACAGGGAATTCACCCCTCCACTTT
J gene: TRBJ1-2; clone size: NA; V gene: TRBV18; D gene: NA; CDR3 protein: CASSRTEELYNYGYTF; CDR3 DNA: TGTGCCAGCTCACGGACAGAGGAACTCTACAACTATGGCTACACCTTC
J gene: TRBJ2-1; clone size: NA; V gene: TRBV6-5; D gene: NA; CDR3 protein: CASSYRGGASDEQFF; CDR3 DNA: TGTGCCAGCAGTTACCGAGGGGGGGCCTCGGATGAGCAGTTCTTC
J gene: TRBJ1-2; clone size: NA; V gene: TRBV5-1; D gene: NA; CDR3 protein: CASSLDVTGNDGYTF; CDR3 DNA: TGCGCCAGCAGCTTGGATGTAACGGGAAACGATGGCTACACCTTC
J gene: TRBJ2-2; clone size: NA; V gene: TRBV14; D gene: TRBD1; CDR3 protein: CASSQVLGQGTGELFF; CDR3 DNA: TGTGCCAGCAGCCAGGTCCTGGGACAGGGGACCGGGGAGCTGTTTTTT
J gene: TRBJ1-2; clone size: NA; V gene: TRBV25-1; D gene: NA; CDR3 protein: CASSPGRDGGYTF; CDR3 DNA: TGTGCCAGCAGCCCCGGGAGGGACGGTGGCTACACCTTC
J gene: TRBJ2-3; clone size: NA; V gene: TRBV2; D gene: TRBD2; CDR3 protein: CALTPSGDHSTDTQYF; CDR3 DNA: TGTGCCCTGACCCCTAGCGGGGACCATAGCACAGATACGCAGTATTTT
J gene: TRBJ2-1; clone size: NA; V gene: TRBV6-6; D gene: TRBD1; CDR3 protein: CASSRSGGSYNEQFF; CDR3 DNA: TGTGCCAGCAGTCGGTCAGGGGGCTCCTACAATGAGCAGTTCTTC
J gene: TRBJ1-3; clone size: NA; V gene: TRBV5-1; D gene: NA; CDR3 protein: CASSLAGTAGNTIYF; CDR3 DNA: TGCGCCAGCAGCTTGGCCGGGACGGCTGGAAACACCATATATTTT
J gene: TRBJ1-6; clone size: NA; V gene: TRBV6-4; D gene: TRBD1; CDR3 protein: CASRGQGLVLSPLHF; CDR3 DNA: TGTGCCAGCAGGGGACAGGGATTGGTTCTCTCACCCCTCCACTTT
J gene: TRBJ2-1; clone size: NA; V gene: TRBV15; D gene: TRBD1; CDR3 protein: CATSRVRDSNNEQFF; CDR3 DNA: TGTGCCACCAGCAGAGTCCGGGACAGTAACAATGAGCAGTTCTTC
J gene: TRBJ1-6; clone size: NA; V gene: TRBV10-3; D gene: NA; CDR3 protein: CAISEGRANSPLHF; CDR3 DNA: TGTGCCATCAGTGAGGGAAGGGCCAATTCACCCCTCCACTTT
J gene: TRBJ2-7; clone size: NA; V gene: TRBV4-3; D gene: NA; CDR3 protein: CASSQDSDRSSYEQYF; CDR3 DNA: TGCGCCAGCAGCCAAGATAGCGACAGGAGCTCCTACGAGCAGTACTTC
J gene: TRBJ1-6; clone size: few; V gene: TRBV4-1; D gene: NA; CDR3 protein: CASSQEPGADFRNSPLHF; CDR3 DNA: TGCGCCAGCAGCCAAGAGCCAGGGGCCGATTTTAGGAATTCACCCCTCCACTTT
J gene: TRBJ2-7; clone size: NA; V gene: TRBV2; D gene: TRBD2; CDR3 protein: CASSEFAGGTYEQYF; CDR3 DNA: TGTGCCAGCAGTGAATTTGCGGGGGGTACCTACGAGCAGTACTTC
J gene: TRBJ1-5; clone size: NA; V gene: TRBV15; D gene: TRBD1; CDR3 protein: CATSRDRDGNQPQHF; CDR3 DNA: TGTGCCACCAGCAGGGACAGGGATGGCAATCAGCCCCAGCATTTT
J gene: TRBJ2-7; clone size: NA; V gene: TRBV5-1; D gene: NA; CDR3 protein: CASSLGSGATLTYEQYF; CDR3 DNA: TGCGCCAGCAGCTTGGGTTCAGGGGCGACTTTAACCTACGAGCAGTACTTC
J gene: TRBJ2-2; clone size: NA; V gene: TRBV11-2; D gene: NA; CDR3 protein: CASSLLNFYTGELFF; CDR3 DNA: TGTGCCAGCAGCTTATTAAACTTCTACACCGGGGAGCTGTTTTTT
J gene: TRBJ1-1; clone size: few; V gene: TRBV2; D gene: TRBD1; CDR3 protein: CASSEARTGGTEAFF; CDR3 DNA: TGTGCCAGCAGTGAAGCCAGGACAGGGGGCACTGAAGCTTTCTTT
J gene: TRBJ2-7; clone size: NA; V gene: TRBV9; D gene: NA; CDR3 protein: CASSVGTGLVVQYF; CDR3 DNA: TGTGCCAGCAGCGTAGGAACAGGTTTGGTTGTGCAGTACTTC
J gene: TRBJ2-7; clone size: NA; V gene: TRBV4-1; D gene: TRBD1; CDR3 protein: CASSQGQGASYEQYF; CDR3 DNA: TGCGCCAGCAGCCAAGGACAGGGGGCCTCCTACGAGCAGTACTTC
J gene: TRBJ1-5; clone size: few; V gene: TRBV28; D gene: NA; CDR3 protein: CASNGGENQPQHF; CDR3 DNA: TGTGCCAGCAACGGAGGGGAGAATCAGCCCCAGCATTTT
J gene: TRBJ1-2; clone size: NA; V gene: TRBV7-2; D gene: TRBD1; CDR3 protein: CASSLVRRTGHSYGYTF; CDR3 DNA: TGTGCCAGCAGCTTAGTTCGACGGACAGGGCATTCTTATGGCTACACCTTC
J gene: TRBJ1-1; clone size: NA; V gene: TRBV29-1; D gene: NA; CDR3 protein: CSVAFGGDTEAFF; CDR3 DNA: TGCAGCGTTGCTTTCGGTGGGGACACTGAAGCTTTCTTT
J gene: TRBJ2-7; clone size: NA; V gene: TRBV10-3; D gene: NA; CDR3 protein: CAISEVSHTTYEQYF; CDR3 DNA: TGTGCCATCAGTGAGGTTTCCCATACAACCTACGAGCAGTACTTC
J gene: TRBJ2-7; clone size: few; V gene: TRBV6-1; D gene: NA; CDR3 protein: CASQAASSYEQYF; CDR3 DNA: TGTGCCAGCCAGGCGGCTAGCTCCTACGAGCAGTACTTC
J gene: TRBJ2-3; clone size: NA; V gene: TRBV30; D gene: TRBD1; CDR3 protein: CAWTGGADTQYF; CDR3 DNA: TGTGCCTGGACAGGGGGCGCAGATACGCAGTATTTT
J gene: TRBJ2-4; clone size: few; V gene: TRBV10-3; D gene: NA; CDR3 protein: CAISEQGGAKNIQYF; CDR3 DNA: TGTGCCATCAGTGAACAGGGAGGGGCCAAAAACATTCAGTACTTC
J gene: TRBJ2-3; clone size: few; V gene: TRBV9; D gene: NA; CDR3 protein: CASSEGPDTQYF; CDR3 DNA: TGTGCCAGCAGCGAGGGGCCAGATACGCAGTATTTT
J gene: TRBJ1-3; clone size: NA; V gene: TRBV30; D gene: NA; CDR3 protein: CARNEVAGNTIYF; CDR3 DNA: TGTGCCCGTAATGAAGTTGCTGGAAACACCATATATTTT
J gene: TRBJ1-3; clone size: NA; V gene: TRBV7-2; D gene: NA; CDR3 protein: CASSPALSSGNTIYF; CDR3 DNA: TGTGCCAGCAGCCCCGCTCTCAGCTCTGGAAACACCATATATTTT